The T cell receptor (beta chain) described here comes from a study of radiation and T cells in renal cell carcinoma (dated by TCRdb to the early 2020s). In terms of the full investigation: The samples were obtained from a clinical trial, where primary renal cell carcinomas were treated with 15 Gy stereotactic body radiation therapy and then removed by nephrectomy 4 weeks afterward. TCR beta sequencing covered approximately 51 samples in total, comprising approximately 25 tumors and 27 peripheral blood samples. Across all 55 or so samples, several million unique CDR3 nucleotide sequences encoding around 2.8 million unique CDR3 amino acid sequences were identified.

The immunoSEQ kit was used, according to the manufacturer's recommendations, to generate TCR beta libraries from genomic DNA. For library preparation, a first multiplex PCR was performed with proprietary primers, followed by a second PCR in which unique barcodes were added, and bead cleanups were performed after each round. Each sample batch included a kit-provided positive control reaction and a negative control reaction. The final libraries underwent checking on an Agilent 4200 TapeStation D1000 ScreenTape, volumetric pooling, and quantification by qPCR. Sequencing was performed on an Illumina NextSeq500 using a MidOutput 150-cycle cartridge, with 156 Read1 cycles, 15 Index1 cycles, and the kit custom primers. The pooled library was loaded at around 1.1 pM with about 18% PhiX control spiked in. Turning to the authors' computational methods: Vendor-processed data were analyzed in R, and a clonotype was defined as all T cells sharing the same CDR3 nucleotide sequence. In the clone abundance analyses, frequencies in each sample were normalized to that sample's 10,000 most abundant clones. Before analysis, public T cell clones were removed, and these numbered fewer than six per sample on average. Tumor-enriched clonotypes and baseline blood-enriched clonotypes were defined as those with an abundance difference of at least 32-fold between compartments. A beta-binomial differential abundance model was used to identify clonotypes that expanded or contracted between blood time points. Tumor-blood repertoire similarity was measured with the Baroni-Urbani and Buser coefficient, and group comparisons used two-tailed Wilcoxon tests in R. TCRdb mirrors the immuneACCESS table, restricted to in-frame sequences. Some clones are absent from its copies; in checked studies, under half trace to an unresolved V gene, and the reason for the others is unknown. V and J calls and clone size are those listed in that table; D and trimming were worked out from the DNA. The sample table shows tens of thousands of clones, and 70% to 85% are seen once. The ten largest make up less than 7% of the sample.

The sample holds one count of this clone. The antigen it recognizes is unknown. Base qualities are not at hand, and no much larger clone is one base apart. Results and caveats for the whole study, not just this receptor: An increase in top tumor clonotypes in blood was observed from baseline to 2 weeks post-radiation, followed by contraction by 4 weeks, which was taken to suggest transient expansion of tumor-resident clones. Changes in the blood repertoire were not tracked past 4 weeks after treatment. Effects of radiation dose or scheduling on the TCR repertoire could not be addressed with the single-armed trial design. Because pretreatment tumor biopsies were not available, the study could not determine whether clonotypes were already present within the tumor at baseline.

The CDR3 runs 17 residues from the cysteine to the phenylalanine. Of all the DNA, just the CDR3 is kept, 51 bases in frame from base 1. The germline V and J ends show losses of 6 bases and 2 bases respectively, and no gene match explains 10 bases of the junction. CDR1 and CDR2 (MDHEN, SYDVKM) derive from the germline V gene. The sample's time point label is to be understood as: baseline pretreatment blood. Per the publication, the treatment or condition label means: 15 Gy SBRT to primary tumor, nephrectomy 4 weeks later. To follow tumor-enriched clonotypes, peripheral blood was collected serially from radiation-treated patients at baseline and again at 2 weeks and 4 weeks after SBRT. All patients had renal cell carcinoma with clear cell pathology. Genomic DNA for TCR sequencing was prepared using the QIAamp DNA Blood Mini Kit (Qiagen). The analyses included only samples that passed all quality control checks.

The material sequenced was blood, taken from a patient whose treatment included radiotherapy and nephrectomy. The sequence was obtained from a man aged 55 to 70 with renal cell carcinoma. The sequence links TRBV28 to TRBJ2-3, and TRBD1 matches 11 of the central bases. The CDR3 protein is CASSPIGQGAYTDTQYF. The DNA sequence is given as TGTGCCAGCAGCCCTATCGGACAGGGGGCTTACACAGATACGCAGTATTTT.